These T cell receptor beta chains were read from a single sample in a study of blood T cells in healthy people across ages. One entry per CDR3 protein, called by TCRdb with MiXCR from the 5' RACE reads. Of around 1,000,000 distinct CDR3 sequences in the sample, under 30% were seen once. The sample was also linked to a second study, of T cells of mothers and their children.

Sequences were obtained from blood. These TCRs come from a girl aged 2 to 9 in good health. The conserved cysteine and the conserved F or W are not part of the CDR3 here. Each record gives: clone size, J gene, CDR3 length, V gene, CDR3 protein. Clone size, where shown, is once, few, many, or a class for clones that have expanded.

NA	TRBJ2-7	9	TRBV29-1	SAGDSSKQY
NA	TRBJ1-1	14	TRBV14	ASSQWISGPNTEAF
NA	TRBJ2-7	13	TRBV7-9	ASSADRNNPYEQY
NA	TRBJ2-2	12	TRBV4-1	ASSHGGGSEELF
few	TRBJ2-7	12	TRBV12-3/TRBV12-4	ASSSEGISYEQY
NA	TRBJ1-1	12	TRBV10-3	AISESVDGAEAF
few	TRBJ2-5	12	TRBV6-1	ASSETPGGETQY
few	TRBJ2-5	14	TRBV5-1	ASSFIGQVGQETQY
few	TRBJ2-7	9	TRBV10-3	AISGGAEQY
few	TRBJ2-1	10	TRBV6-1	ASSEALTAPF
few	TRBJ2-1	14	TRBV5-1	ASSGLPGLAYNEQS
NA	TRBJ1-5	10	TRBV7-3	ASSFGGGPQH
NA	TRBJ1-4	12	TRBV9	ASSGGTGNEKLF
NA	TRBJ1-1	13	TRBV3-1	ASRNLQSPNIEAF
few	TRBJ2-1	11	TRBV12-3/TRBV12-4	ASSSVRGYEQF
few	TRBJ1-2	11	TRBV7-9	ASSLAEPYGYT